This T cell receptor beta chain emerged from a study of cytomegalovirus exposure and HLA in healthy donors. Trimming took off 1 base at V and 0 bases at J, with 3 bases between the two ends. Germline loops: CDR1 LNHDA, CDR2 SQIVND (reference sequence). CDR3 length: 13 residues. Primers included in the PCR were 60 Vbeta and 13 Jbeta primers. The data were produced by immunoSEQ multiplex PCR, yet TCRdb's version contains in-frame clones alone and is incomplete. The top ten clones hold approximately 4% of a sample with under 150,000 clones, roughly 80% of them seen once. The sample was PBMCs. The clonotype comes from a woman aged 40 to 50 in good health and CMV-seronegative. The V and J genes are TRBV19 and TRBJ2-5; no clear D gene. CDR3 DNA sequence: TGTGCCAGTAGTATAGTTAACCAAGAGACCCAGTACTTC. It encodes CASSIVNQETQYF.